This TCR beta chain is from a study of shared clonotypes between healthy human individuals (dated by TCRdb to the early 2020s). Some background on the complete study: The cohort comprised a couple of women and three men aged 18 to 49 years. For each donor, CD4 naive and CD4 memory were each given three plates, CD8 naive was given two plates, and CD8 memory was given one plate. To estimate repertoire size and how much clonotypes are shared between individuals, the study performed deep sequencing of blood TCR repertoires from roughly five healthy adults. Different laboratories and diverse techniques were used to prepare libraries and sequence TCR repertoires, to increase sequencing depth and limit assay-specific biases. Between about 0.9 and 10 billion PBMCs per donor were obtained by leukapheresis.

From a lookup of the germline V gene, CDR1 and CDR2 are KGHSH and LQKENI. The CDR3 holds 16 amino acids from the cysteine to the phenylalanine. The kept DNA is CDR3 alone, 48 bases in frame from the first base. A distance of 12 bases separates the germline ends of V and J, which lose 0 bases and 0 bases respectively. The donors were healthy, HIV-negative adults who had no recently reported acute infections or vaccinations. Every donor was a Caucasian adult residing in Nashville, Tennessee, USA. CD4+ T cells were enriched through magnetic negative selection, after which naive cells were positively selected on CD45RA and the remaining negative fraction served as the memory subset. Blood was collected by leukapheresis, and PBMCs were isolated by Ficoll-Histopaque density gradient centrifugation and then cryopreserved in liquid nitrogen vapor phase. Analytical flow cytometry was used to check the purity and quantity of each magnetically sorted T cell population. Each sorted fraction had its genomic DNA isolated and then quantified by UV absorbance on a Nanodrop 2000c.

TCR CDR3 regions were amplified from genomic DNA by multiplex PCR using the deep immunoSEQ assay. Genomic DNA extracted from each cell subset was distributed evenly over all wells of several immunoSEQ 96-well plates, and each plate served as one replicate. For sorted subsets, each replicate PCR was loaded with approximately 190 ng genomic DNA, equivalent to roughly 30,000 T cell genomes. Purified libraries were measured with a Qubit 3.0 fluorometer, size-checked on a Bioanalyzer 2100, and measured again with the KAPA Library Quantification kit. Each immunoSEQ 96-well plate was sequenced on its own single-read 150-cycle Illumina NextSeq 550 flow cell. As for the original processing: Because the immunoSEQ output included only junctional sequences and no quality scores, the filtering could not be the same as the filtering used for full-length reads. Sequences were annotated with PyIR, a Python wrapper for IgBLAST v1.9, using IMGT germline references to assign V/J genes and CDR3. Reads were removed for weak V/J assignments (E-value above 1e-6), missing CDR3, stop codons, out-of-frame junctions, or ambiguous translated residues. V3J clonotypes were defined as sequences sharing the same inferred V gene, J gene, and CDR3 amino acid sequence. Percentage overlap between repertoires was calculated by dividing the number of shared unique clonotypes by the size of the smaller repertoire. RTK rarefaction, the Chao1 estimator, and Recon v2.1 estimates of unobserved clonotypes were used to assess repertoire richness. For all TCRbeta clonotypes obtained by the gDNA method from a few donors, generation probabilities were computed with OLGA. In its TCRdb copy, this immuneACCESS table keeps in-frame sequences only and misses some clones. Where compared with another copy, unresolved V genes explain less than half of these, and the others have no known cause. For V, J and clone size, that table is used; D and trimming come from the DNA. The sample contains 2 million to 2.5 million clones, 85% to 95% of them found a single time. Clones ranked in the top ten supply 0.37% of the sample.

Here is what the overall study found, with its caveats: Across a handful of donors, roughly 5.4% of naive CD4, 3% to 4% of naive CD8, approximately 2.5% of memory CD4, and approximately 0.4% of memory CD8 clonotypes were shared. Sampling was restricted to blood, and TCR repertoires in tissue are likely to differ from TCR repertoires in blood. Compared with non-shared clonotypes, the clonotypes found in all four sorted-subset donors had higher generation probabilities. Rarefaction of sorted-subset datasets indicated incomplete sequencing despite the large sequencing depth. Pairwise subsampling indicated that sequencing depth was expected to affect the degree of clonotype sharing among donors. The small number of donors limited the genetic and exposure-history diversity represented. Estimated clonotype richness was generally larger for naive than for memory subsets.

Points on this clone: The antigen this receptor binds is unknown. Base quality data are lacking; no much larger clone is found one base away.

The rearranged chain carries TRBV18 and TRBJ2-7; the D gene is possibly TRBD1, with 5 bases matching. The receptor's source is a man younger than 30 in good health. Some clones in this sample may be carry-over from other donors' samples. The sample was naive CD4+ T cells from PBMCs. In the paper's terms, the cell subset or site label means: CD45RA+ positively selected. The CDR3 has the sequence CASSPPSAGSSYEQYF. The bases read TGTGCCAGCTCACCACCTTCTGCAGGGTCCTCCTACGAGCAGTACTTC.